The present TCR beta chain was sequenced within a study of shared clonotypes between healthy human individuals (dated by TCRdb to the early 2020s). Notes on the research overall: The cohort comprised a couple of women and three men aged 18 to 49 years. For each donor, CD4 naive and CD4 memory were each run on three plates, CD8 naive on two plates, and CD8 memory on one plate. Blood TCR repertoires of roughly 5 healthy adults were deeply sequenced to estimate repertoire size and the extent of clonotype sharing between individuals. Different laboratories and diverse techniques were used to prepare libraries and sequence TCR repertoires, to increase sequencing depth and limit assay-specific biases. Each donor's leukapheresis produced roughly between roughly 0.85 and 10 billion PBMCs.

Using the deep immunoSEQ assay, TCR CDR3 regions were amplified from genomic DNA by multiplex PCR. Extracted genomic DNA from each cell subset was spread evenly across all wells of several immunoSEQ 96-well plates, with each plate serving as a replicate. For sorted subsets, approximately 210 ng genomic DNA, equal to about 30,000 T cell genomes, was loaded into each replicate PCR. Purified libraries were quantified with a Qubit 3.0 fluorometer, sized on a Bioanalyzer 2100, and re-quantified with the KAPA Library Quantification kit. Each immunoSEQ 96-well plate was sequenced on its own single-read 150-cycle Illumina NextSeq 550 flow cell. Per the source publication's procedure: Because only junctional sequences without quality scores were contained in the immunoSEQ output, filtering matching that applied to full-length reads could not be performed. Sequences were annotated with PyIR, a Python wrapper for IgBLAST v1.9, using IMGT germline references to assign V/J genes and CDR3. Any read was removed if the V/J assignment was weak (E-value above 1e-6), the CDR3 was missing, or the read contained stop codons, out-of-frame junctions, or ambiguous translated residues. A V3J clonotype was defined by an identical inferred V gene, J gene, and CDR3 amino acid sequence. Percentage overlap between repertoires was computed as shared unique clonotypes divided by the size of the smaller repertoire. Three approaches were used to assess repertoire richness: RTK rarefaction, the Chao1 estimator, and Recon v2.1 estimates of unobserved clonotypes. Generation probabilities were computed with OLGA for all TCRbeta clonotypes obtained by the gDNA method from four donors. Not all clones reach the TCRdb copy of this immuneACCESS table, which keeps in-frame sequences only. Checked studies attribute under half of the gap to unresolved V genes and leave the rest unexplained. V and J calls plus clone size are reproduced from that table; the DNA served to infer D and trimming. The table for this sample lists about 320,000 clones; over 75% of them were counted only once. The ten largest clones represent 15% to 20% of the sample.

The full study reports these points: Estimated clonotype richness was generally larger for naive than for memory subsets. When a few donors were compared, the shared fraction of clonotypes was about 5.2% for naive CD4, more than 3% for naive CD8, 2% to 2.5% for memory CD4, and about 0.36% for memory CD8. The small number of donors limited the genetic and exposure-history diversity represented. Incomplete sequencing was indicated by rarefaction of sorted-subset datasets, despite the large sequencing depth. Compared with non-shared clonotypes, clonotypes shared by all four sorted-subset donors had higher generation probabilities. Sampling was limited to blood, and TCR repertoires in tissue likely differ from TCR repertoires in blood. Pairwise subsampling led to the expectation that sequencing depth would affect the degree of clonotype sharing among donors.

Remarks on this clone: The antigen it binds to is not known. Qualities for individual bases were not recorded, and no much larger clone is one base off.

Donors were healthy HIV-negative adults with no recently reported acute infections or vaccinations. Every donor was a Caucasian adult living in Nashville, Tennessee, USA. The CD8 memory samples were a combination of magnetically selected CD45RO+ cells and CCR7-negative CD45RA+ effector memory (TemRA) cells. After blood collection by leukapheresis, PBMCs were isolated using Ficoll-Histopaque density gradient centrifugation and then cryopreserved in the vapor phase of liquid nitrogen. Analytical flow cytometry was used to check the purity and quantity of each magnetically sorted T cell population. Each sorted fraction had its genomic DNA isolated and then quantified by UV absorbance on a Nanodrop 2000c. The source of this sequence is a man aged 18 to 29 in good health. Sequenced: memory CD8+ T cells sorted from blood. The cell subset or site label on this specimen signifies: CD45RO+ cells pooled with CCR7-negative TemRA cells.

The CDR3 corresponds to CASSLEAGQVNSYNEQFF. The bases read TGCGCCAGCAGCCTTGAGGCCGGACAGGTCAACTCCTACAATGAGCAGTTCTTC. The chain joins TRBV4-3 to TRBJ2-1; 7 of the junction bases match TRBD1. Here V drops 4 bases and J drops 0 bases, and the junction holds 12 bases not matched to any gene. The CDR3 measures 18 amino acids from cysteine to phenylalanine. The retained sequence is limited to the CDR3, 54 bases, with the frame set at the first base. CDR1 and CDR2 are drawn from the germline V gene: LGHNA, YSLEER.